The 15 T cell receptor beta chains below were found in one sample sequenced in a study of cytomegalovirus exposure and HLA in healthy donors. It was with 60 Vbeta and 13 Jbeta primers that the PCR ran. Assay used: immunoSEQ multiplex PCR; TCRdb lists only in-frame clones, some missing. The repertoire holds 50,000 to 60,000 clones, with more than 75% as singletons. Sequencing was done on a sample of PBMCs. These receptors were collected from a female donor in good health and CMV-seronegative.

The chain joins TRBV5-1 to TRBJ2-7; TRBD1 matches 10 bases. Trimming cost V 2 bases and J 7 bases; bases outside gene matches: 6. CDR1 is SGHRS, CDR2 YFSETQ, per germline. This CDR3 is built from 14 residues. CDR3 coding DNA: TGCGCCAGCAGCTTCGATGACAGGGGGCGTGAGCAGTACTTC. This translates into CASSFDDRGREQYF.

The rearrangement joins TRBV9 to TRBJ1-1; unclear D gene. The CDR3 runs to 9 residues. V gave up 4 bases and J gave up 11 bases, with 6 bases separating them. Per germline, CDR1 SGDLS and CDR2 YYNGEE. CDR3 sequence (DNA): TGTGCCAGCAGCCCTCGGGCTTTCTTT. Residues: CASSPRAFF. The full variable domain, in which reference TRBV9 and TRBJ1-1 provide the parts outside the CDR3, is DSGVTQTPKHLITATGQRVTLRCSPRSGDLSVYWYQQSLDQGLQFLIQYYNGEERAKGNILERFSAQQFPDLHSELNLSSLELGDSALYFCASSPRAFFGQGTRLTVV.

V gene TRBV7-2 combines with J gene TRBJ1-1, with D uncertain. The CDR3 is made up of 15 amino acids. The V and J ends lost 5 bases and 0 bases respectively, with 13 bases between them. Germline V lookup: CDR1 SGHTA, CDR2 FQGNSA. CDR3 protein: CASSLHAGMNTEAFF. The CDR3 DNA follows: TGTGCCAGCAGCCTGCATGCGGGGATGAACACTGAAGCTTTCTTT. Together with reference TRBV7-2 and TRBJ1-1, the CDR3 gives the full variable domain: GAGVSQSPSNKVTEKGKDVELRCDPISGHTALYWYRQSLGQGLEFLIYFQGNSAPDKSGLPSDRFSAERTGGSVSTLTIQRTQQEDSAVYLCASSLHAGMNTEAFFGQGTRLTVV.

The rearrangement uses TRBV7-9 and TRBJ1-1; TRBD1 matches 9 bases. The CDR3 has 14 residues. The germline V gene has CDR1 SEHNR and CDR2 FQNEAQ (reference sequence). J was trimmed by 1 base and V by 5 bases; bases with no gene match: 2. The CDR3 coding sequence is TGTGCCAGCAGCACAGGGGGCGCGAACACTGAAGCTTTCTTT. This codes for CASSTGGANTEAFF.

The chain carries TRBV6-1 and TRBJ1-5, with 7 bases fitting TRBD1. CDR3 length: 13 amino acids. V gave up 8 bases and J gave up 7 bases; unmatched junction bases: 8. CDR1 and CDR2 from the germline V gene are MNHNS and SASEGT. The CDR3 is CASANSGGQPQHF. The CDR3 nucleotides are TGTGCCAGCGCTAACTCAGGGGGGCAGCCCCAGCATTTT.

V usage is TRBV19 and J usage is TRBJ2-7; 9 bases are shared with TRBD1. The CDR3 is made up of 13 amino acids. Germline CDR1 and CDR2: LNHDA and SQIVND (reference sequence). The trim removed 5 bases at V and 4 bases at J, leaving 3 bases unmatched. The CDR3 region has the DNA TGTGCCAGTAGTGTGGACAGGGGATACGAGCAGTACTTC. It yields the protein CASSVDRGYEQYF.

The V gene is TRBV5-1, the J gene TRBJ2-3, with 13 bases identical to TRBD2. CDR1 and CDR2 (germline): SGHRS, YFSETQ. There are 16 residues in the CDR3. The V gene end was trimmed by 4 bases and the J gene end by 6 bases; junction bases not matched to a gene: 8. In DNA form, the CDR3 reads TGCGCCAGCAGCCCTAAACCGGGACTAGCGGGGGATACGCAGTATTTT. Translated: CASSPKPGLAGDTQYF.

V gene TRBV6-5 combines with J gene TRBJ1-1, with a tentative D call TRBD1 (5 bases). The CDR3 covers 13 residues. V was cut by 1 base and J by 4 bases, with 7 bases left in between. Germline assignment: CDR1 MNHEY and CDR2 SVGAGI. The CDR3 DNA is TGTGCCAGCAGTTACTGGCAGGGCACTGAAGCTTTCTTT. As protein: CASSYWQGTEAFF.

The rearrangement uses TRBV25-1 and TRBJ1-2; the D is unclear. Germline CDR1 and CDR2: MGHDK and SYGVNS. This CDR3 has 13 residues. V lost 3 bases and J lost 6, with 11 bases in between. CDR3 sequence (DNA): TGTGCCAGCAGTGAGAGGGTCGAAAATGGCTACACCTTC. This codes for CASSERVENGYTF.

This sequence joins TRBV6-6 and TRBJ2-2, with D hard to call. Germline lookup yields CDR1 MNHNY and CDR2 SVGAGI (reference sequence). Trimming stripped 6 bases from V and 4 bases from J, with 9 bases between. CDR3 length: 13 amino acids. CDR3 in DNA: TGTGCCAGCAGAAACGAGCCCACCGGGGAGCTGTTTTTT. It yields the protein CASRNEPTGELFF.

The chain carries TRBV5-1 and TRBJ2-1; TRBD2 matches at 8 bases. This CDR3 comprises 15 residues. CDR1 and CDR2 (germline): SGHRS, YFSETQ. V was pared by 5 bases and J by 2 bases, with 6 bases of the junction left unmatched. CDR3 nucleotide sequence: TGCGCCAGCAGGTTAACTAGCGGTCCCTACAATGAGCAGTTCTTC. This codes for CASRLTSGPYNEQFF.

This chain uses TRBV19 with TRBJ1-1, with D perhaps TRBD1 (5 bases). The V end was cut by 7 bases, the J end by 1 base, with 16 bases between. The CDR3 is 15 residues long. Germline CDR1 reads LNHDA; CDR2 reads SQIVND (reference sequence). CDR3 bases: TGTGCCAGTAATCGCAGGGAGGTTGCGAACACTGAAGCTTTCTTT. Translating it yields CASNRREVANTEAFF. Filled out from reference TRBV19 and TRBJ1-1, the complete variable domain reads DGGITQSPKYLFRKEGQNVTLSCEQNLNHDAMYWYRQDPGQGLRLIYYSQIVNDFQKGDIAEGYSVSREKKESFPLTVTSAQKNPTAFYLCASNRREVANTEAFFGQGTRLTVV.

In DNA, the CDR3 is TGTGCCAGCAGCACACCCGGGACAGTTTACACTGAAGCTTTCTTT. Translating it yields CASSTPGTVYTEAFF. V is TRBV6-6 and J is TRBJ1-1, with 7 bases identical to TRBD1. The trim removed 6 bases at V and 3 bases at J, leaving 10 bases unmatched. CDR3 length: 15 amino acids. Germline CDR1 MNHNY, CDR2 SVGAGI (reference sequence).

The J gene is TRBJ2-5, the V gene TRBV5-1, with a weak D call TRBD2 (6 bases). The CDR3 contains 16 residues. CDR1 and CDR2 (germline): SGHRS, YFSETQ. V was shortened by 1 base and J by 1 base, with 14 bases between the two germline ends. The CDR3 DNA sequence: TGCGCCAGCAGCTTGTTCGTGGCGGGGATCCAAGAGACCCAGTACTTC. Residues: CASSLFVAGIQETQYF.

This chain joins TRBV5-6 and TRBJ1-1; TRBD1 matches 7 bases. This CDR3 is 14 amino acids long. V shed 4 bases and J 12 bases; nucleotides not matched to a gene: 15. Germline values: CDR1 SGHDT, CDR2 YYEEEE. The CDR3 DNA follows: TGTGCCAGCAGCCGACGGCCCCTGACAGGGACAACTTTCTTT. Protein sequence: CASSRRPLTGTTFF.